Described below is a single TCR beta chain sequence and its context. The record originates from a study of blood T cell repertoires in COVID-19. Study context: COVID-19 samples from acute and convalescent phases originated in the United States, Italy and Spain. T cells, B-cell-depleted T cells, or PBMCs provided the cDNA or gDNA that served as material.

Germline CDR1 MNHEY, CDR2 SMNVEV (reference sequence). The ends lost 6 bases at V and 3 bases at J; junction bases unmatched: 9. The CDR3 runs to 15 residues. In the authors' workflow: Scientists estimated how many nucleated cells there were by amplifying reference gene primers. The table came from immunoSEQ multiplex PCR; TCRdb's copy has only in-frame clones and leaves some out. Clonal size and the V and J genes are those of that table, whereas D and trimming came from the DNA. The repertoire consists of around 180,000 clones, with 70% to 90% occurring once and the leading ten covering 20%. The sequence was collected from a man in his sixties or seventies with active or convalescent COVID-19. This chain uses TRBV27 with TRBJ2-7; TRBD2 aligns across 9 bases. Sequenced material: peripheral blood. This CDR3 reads CASSNRAGGIYEQYF. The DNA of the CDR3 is TGTGCCAGCAGCAATCGAGCGGGAGGCATCTACGAGCAGTACTTC.